Given below is one T cell receptor (beta chain) in context. With survey level as its setting, the immunoSEQ assay was v3.0. This table comes from immunoSEQ multiplex PCR, and its TCRdb copy is limited to in-frame clones, with some not included. Of about 28,000 clones in the sample, around three quarters are singletons; the top ten hold approximately 7.2%. The sample originates from a study of long-term antiretroviral therapy in people with HIV. From germline, CDR1 is SGHAT and CDR2 FQNNGV. The CDR3 totals 14 residues. Trimming removed 1 base from V and 6 bases from J, with 12 bases in between. The genes are TRBV11-2 and TRBJ1-1, with D tentatively TRBD1 (5 bases). This clonotype was sampled from a middle-aged man with HIV. The starting material was unsorted PBMCs, obtained 0.3 years after starting antiretroviral therapy. CDR3 bases: TGTGCCAGCAGCTTAGGACGTGGAGGGGCTGAAGCTTTCTTT. Residues: CASSLGRGGAEAFF.